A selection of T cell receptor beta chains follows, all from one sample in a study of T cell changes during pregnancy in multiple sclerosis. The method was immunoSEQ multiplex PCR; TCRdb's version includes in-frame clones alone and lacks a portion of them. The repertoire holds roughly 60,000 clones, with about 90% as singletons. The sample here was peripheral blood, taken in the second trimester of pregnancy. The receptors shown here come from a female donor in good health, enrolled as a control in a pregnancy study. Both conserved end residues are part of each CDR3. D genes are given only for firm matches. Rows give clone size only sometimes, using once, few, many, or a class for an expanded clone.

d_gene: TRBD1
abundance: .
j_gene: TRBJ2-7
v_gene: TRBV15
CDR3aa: CATSTRTGRDEQYF
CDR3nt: TGTGCCACCAGCACTCGGACAGGTCGGGACGAGCAGTACTTC

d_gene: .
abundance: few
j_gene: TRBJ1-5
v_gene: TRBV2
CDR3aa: CASPQRSQPQHF
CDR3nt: TGTGCCAGCCCCCAGAGGAGTCAGCCCCAGCATTTT

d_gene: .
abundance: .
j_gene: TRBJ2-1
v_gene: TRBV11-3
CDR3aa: CASSQRSHGAYNEQFF
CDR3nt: TGTGCCAGCAGCCAAAGATCCCACGGGGCCTACAATGAGCAGTTCTTC

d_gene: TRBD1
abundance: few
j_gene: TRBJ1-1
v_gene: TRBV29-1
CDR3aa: CSVGDRGRDEAFF
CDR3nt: TGCAGCGTTGGAGACAGGGGGCGCGATGAAGCTTTCTTT

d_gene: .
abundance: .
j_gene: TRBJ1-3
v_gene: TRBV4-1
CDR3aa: CASSHNGLRVKSKASTIYF
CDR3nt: TGCGCCAGCAGCCACAACGGCCTCCGGGTGAAGTCCAAAGCCAGCACCATATATTTT

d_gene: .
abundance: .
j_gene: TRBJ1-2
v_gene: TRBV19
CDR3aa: CASSISGTFNYGYTF
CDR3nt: TGTGCCAGTAGTATTTCCGGGACATTTAACTATGGCTACACCTTC

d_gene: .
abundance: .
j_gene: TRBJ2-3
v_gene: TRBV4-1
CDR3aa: CASSHVTWEAGVLGNTQYF
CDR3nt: TGCGCCAGCAGCCACGTGACGTGGGAGGCGGGTGTGTTGGGCAATACGCAGTATTTT

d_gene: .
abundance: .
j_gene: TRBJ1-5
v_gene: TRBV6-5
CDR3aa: CASSYGGSNQPQHF
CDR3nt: TGTGCCAGCAGTTATGGGGGGAGCAATCAGCCCCAGCATTTT

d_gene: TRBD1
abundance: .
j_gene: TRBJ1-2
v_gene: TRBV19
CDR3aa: CASSSGTGGKYTF
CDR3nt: TGTGCCAGTAGTTCCGGGACAGGGGGCAAGTACACCTTC

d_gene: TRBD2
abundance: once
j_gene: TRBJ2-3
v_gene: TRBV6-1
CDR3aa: CACSGTSGTDTQYF
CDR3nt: TGTGCCTGTTCCGGGACTAGCGGCACAGATACGCAGTATTTT

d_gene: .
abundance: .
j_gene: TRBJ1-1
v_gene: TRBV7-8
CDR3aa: CASSSRRVLNTEAFF
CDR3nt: TGTGCCAGCAGCTCGCGCAGGGTTTTGAACACTGAAGCTTTCTTT

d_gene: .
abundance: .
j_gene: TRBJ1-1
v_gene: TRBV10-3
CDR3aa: CAIRTDRSGTEAFF
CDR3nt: TGTGCCATCAGAACTGACAGGTCCGGGACTGAAGCTTTCTTT

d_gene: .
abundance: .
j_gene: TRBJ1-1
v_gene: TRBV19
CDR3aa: CASSLTGLVSTEAFF
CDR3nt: TGTGCCAGTAGTCTCACAGGGCTTGTAAGCACTGAAGCTTTCTTT